A selection of T cell receptor beta chains follows, all from one sample in a study of OX40 agonist ivuxolimab in advanced cancers. The repertoire was sequenced with immunoSEQ multiplex PCR; TCRdb's copy has only in-frame clones and lacks some. There are about 39,000 clones in the sample; roughly 90% occur only once, and less than 25% lies in the top ten. Sample: CD4+ or CD8+ T cells sorted from blood, taken in a trial of the OX40 agonist ivuxolimab. Source of these receptors: an adult with an advanced solid tumor such as melanoma, head and neck, liver or kidney cancer. CDR3s include the opening cysteine and the closing phenylalanine or tryptophan. Each record gives: J gene, V gene, clone size, D gene, CDR3 protein, CDR3 DNA. A D gene is named only where the DNA matches it firmly. Clone sizes are given selectively: once, few, many, or a class where the clone is expanded.

j_call: TRBJ1-1
v_call: TRBV28
clone_size: -
d_call: -
cdr3_aa: CASSPVEDGAEAEAFF
cdr3_nt: TGTGCCAGCAGTCCAGTTGAGGACGGGGCCGAGGCTGAAGCTTTCTTT

j_call: TRBJ2-7
v_call: TRBV4-1
clone_size: -
d_call: -
cdr3_aa: CASSQYPSLARRSYEQYF
cdr3_nt: TGCGCCAGCAGCCAATACCCTTCTCTCGCCAGAAGATCCTACGAGCAGTACTTC

j_call: TRBJ2-1
v_call: TRBV19
clone_size: -
d_call: TRBD2
cdr3_aa: CASRIAGGSYNEQFF
cdr3_nt: TGTGCCAGTAGGATAGCGGGGGGATCCTACAATGAGCAGTTCTTC

j_call: TRBJ2-3
v_call: TRBV6-6
clone_size: -
d_call: -
cdr3_aa: CASRGGPSTDTQYF
cdr3_nt: TGTGCCAGCCGAGGGGGGCCAAGCACAGATACGCAGTATTTT

j_call: TRBJ2-7
v_call: TRBV29-1
clone_size: -
d_call: -
cdr3_aa: CSVVGAKSFEQYF
cdr3_nt: TGCAGCGTTGTGGGGGCAAAATCTTTCGAGCAGTACTTC

j_call: TRBJ2-1
v_call: TRBV30
clone_size: -
d_call: -
cdr3_aa: CAWGVPGLSSYNEQFF
cdr3_nt: TGTGCCTGGGGAGTGCCGGGGTTGAGCTCCTACAATGAGCAGTTCTTC

j_call: TRBJ2-7
v_call: TRBV5-1
clone_size: -
d_call: TRBD2
cdr3_aa: CASSLATSGTNEQYF
cdr3_nt: TGCGCCAGCAGCTTGGCGACTAGCGGGACCAACGAGCAGTACTTC

j_call: TRBJ2-3
v_call: TRBV9
clone_size: -
d_call: TRBD2
cdr3_aa: CASSVEETSGSDTQYF
cdr3_nt: TGTGCCAGCAGCGTTGAGGAAACTAGCGGGAGTGATACGCAGTATTTT

j_call: TRBJ2-7
v_call: TRBV11-2
clone_size: -
d_call: TRBD2
cdr3_aa: CASTVSGGEQYF
cdr3_nt: TGTGCCAGCACCGTTTCGGGGGGCGAGCAGTACTTC

j_call: TRBJ1-5
v_call: TRBV19
clone_size: -
d_call: -
cdr3_aa: CASSQGNQPQHF
cdr3_nt: TGTGCCAGTAGTCAGGGAAATCAGCCCCAGCATTTT

j_call: TRBJ2-1
v_call: TRBV6-1
clone_size: -
d_call: -
cdr3_aa: CTVGAASYNEQFF
cdr3_nt: TGTACCGTGGGCGCCGCCTCCTACAATGAGCAGTTCTTC

j_call: TRBJ2-1
v_call: TRBV20-1
clone_size: -
d_call: -
cdr3_aa: CSARQEGGPFF
cdr3_nt: TGCAGTGCTAGACAAGAGGGGGGACCGTTCTTC

j_call: TRBJ2-1
v_call: TRBV7-9
clone_size: -
d_call: TRBD2
cdr3_aa: CASSLRSGGAWDEQFF
cdr3_nt: TGTGCCAGCAGCCTCAGAAGCGGGGGGGCCTGGGATGAGCAGTTCTTC

j_call: TRBJ2-1
v_call: TRBV19
clone_size: -
d_call: TRBD2
cdr3_aa: CASSMGLAGVEQFF
cdr3_nt: TGTGCCAGTAGTATGGGTCTAGCGGGCGTTGAGCAGTTCTTC

j_call: TRBJ2-5
v_call: TRBV7-9
clone_size: -
d_call: -
cdr3_aa: CASSLASEETQYF
cdr3_nt: TGTGCCAGCAGCTTAGCTAGCGAAGAGACCCAGTACTTC

j_call: TRBJ2-5
v_call: TRBV7-9
clone_size: -
d_call: -
cdr3_aa: CASSLDWGPAGETQYF
cdr3_nt: TGTGCCAGCAGCTTAGATTGGGGACCGGCCGGGGAGACCCAGTACTTC

j_call: TRBJ2-5
v_call: TRBV5-5
clone_size: -
d_call: TRBD2
cdr3_aa: CASSATSGVETQYF
cdr3_nt: TGTGCCAGCAGCGCTACTAGCGGGGTAGAGACCCAGTACTTC

j_call: TRBJ2-7
v_call: TRBV7-8
clone_size: -
d_call: TRBD1
cdr3_aa: CASSGQGRNSYEQYF
cdr3_nt: TGTGCCAGCAGCGGACAGGGGCGGAACTCCTACGAGCAGTACTTC

j_call: TRBJ1-2
v_call: TRBV5-4
clone_size: -
d_call: -
cdr3_aa: CASSLGTDPYGYTF
cdr3_nt: TGTGCCAGCAGCTTGGGGACAGACCCCTATGGCTACACCTTC

j_call: TRBJ2-1
v_call: TRBV7-7
clone_size: -
d_call: -
cdr3_aa: CASSLGGAGNEQFF
cdr3_nt: TGTGCTAGCAGCTTAGGGGGCGCGGGAAATGAGCAGTTCTTC

j_call: TRBJ2-3
v_call: TRBV9
clone_size: few
d_call: TRBD2
cdr3_aa: CASSSPRTSGMGTDTQYF
cdr3_nt: TGTGCCAGCAGCTCCCCCCGGACTAGCGGGATGGGCACAGATACGCAGTATTTT

j_call: TRBJ1-3
v_call: TRBV15
clone_size: -
d_call: -
cdr3_aa: CATSRDSSGNTIYF
cdr3_nt: TGTGCCACCAGCAGAGACAGCTCTGGAAACACCATATATTTT

j_call: TRBJ2-7
v_call: TRBV4-2
clone_size: -
d_call: TRBD1
cdr3_aa: CASSPGQGGYEQYF
cdr3_nt: TGTGCCAGCAGCCCAGGACAGGGGGGATACGAGCAGTACTTC

j_call: TRBJ2-2
v_call: TRBV4-1
clone_size: -
d_call: TRBD2
cdr3_aa: CASSQGGVTGELFF
cdr3_nt: TGCGCCAGCAGCCAGGGGGGGGTTACCGGGGAGCTGTTTTTT

j_call: TRBJ2-7
v_call: TRBV9
clone_size: once
d_call: TRBD2
cdr3_aa: CASSESGRAYEQYF
cdr3_nt: TGTGCCAGCAGCGAATCCGGGAGGGCGTACGAGCAGTACTTC

j_call: TRBJ2-7
v_call: TRBV5-6
clone_size: -
d_call: TRBD1
cdr3_aa: CASSWDSGEQYF
cdr3_nt: TGTGCCAGCAGCTGGGACAGTGGGGAGCAGTACTTC

j_call: TRBJ1-1
v_call: TRBV5-5
clone_size: -
d_call: -
cdr3_aa: CASSPRPGDTEAFF
cdr3_nt: TGTGCCAGCAGCCCGCGACCTGGGGACACTGAAGCTTTCTTT

j_call: TRBJ2-3
v_call: TRBV5-1
clone_size: -
d_call: -
cdr3_aa: CASSSSYTDTQYF
cdr3_nt: TGCGCCAGCAGTTCCAGTTACACAGATACGCAGTATTTT

j_call: TRBJ2-7
v_call: TRBV4-1
clone_size: -
d_call: TRBD2
cdr3_aa: CASSLEGAGGEYEQYF
cdr3_nt: TGCGCCAGCAGCCTAGAGGGGGCGGGAGGGGAGTACGAGCAGTACTTC

j_call: TRBJ2-2
v_call: TRBV28
clone_size: -
d_call: -
cdr3_aa: CASSLDRDDTGELFF
cdr3_nt: TGTGCCAGCAGTTTAGACCGGGATGACACCGGGGAGCTGTTTTTT

j_call: TRBJ1-2
v_call: TRBV5-1
clone_size: -
d_call: TRBD1
cdr3_aa: CASSPHDQGGVYGYTF
cdr3_nt: TGCGCCAGCAGCCCCCATGACCAGGGGGGTGTCTATGGCTACACCTTC

j_call: TRBJ2-5
v_call: TRBV11-3
clone_size: -
d_call: -
cdr3_aa: CASSWKGGQETQYF
cdr3_nt: TGTGCCAGCAGCTGGAAAGGGGGGCAAGAGACCCAGTACTTC